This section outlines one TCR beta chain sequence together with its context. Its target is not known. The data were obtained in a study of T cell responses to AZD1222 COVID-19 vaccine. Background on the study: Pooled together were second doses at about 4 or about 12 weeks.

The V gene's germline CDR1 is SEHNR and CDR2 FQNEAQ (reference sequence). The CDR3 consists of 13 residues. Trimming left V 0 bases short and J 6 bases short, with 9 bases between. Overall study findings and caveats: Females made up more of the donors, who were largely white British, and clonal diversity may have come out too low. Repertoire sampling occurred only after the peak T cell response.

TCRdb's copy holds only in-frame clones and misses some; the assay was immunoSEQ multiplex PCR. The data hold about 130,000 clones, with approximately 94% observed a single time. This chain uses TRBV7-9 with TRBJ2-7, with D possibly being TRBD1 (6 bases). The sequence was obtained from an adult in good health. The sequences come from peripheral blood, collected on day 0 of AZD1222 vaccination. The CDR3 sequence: CASSLAPRGEQYF. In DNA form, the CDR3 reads TGTGCCAGCAGCTTAGCTCCCAGGGGCGAGCAGTACTTC.